The 23 T cell receptor beta chains below come from one sample, sequenced in a study of CD8+CD57+ T cells in acquired aplastic anemia. Profiling of TCR beta VDJ combinations and CDR3 sequences used genomic DNA as template. MiXCR, run by TCRdb on the reads, gives a single entry per CDR3 protein. Seen here are about 270,000 distinct CDR3 sequences, 55% to 60% observed once, and the top ten hold approximately 8%. The sequenced material came from sorted CD4+, CD8+, or CD8+CD57+ T cells (not recorded which) from PBMCs. These receptors all stem from a human donor with severe aplastic anemia or a healthy control (not recorded which).

For this clonotype: Because it lacks the conserved phenylalanine or tryptophan at the end, this CDR3 is likely a read error. The gene calls are TRBV5-1 and TRBJ2-7, with D possibly being TRBD2 (7 bases). Germline-derived CDR1 and CDR2 are SGHRS and YFSETQ. V lost 5 bases to trimming and J lost 4 bases, with 16 bases between them. This CDR3 is 14 amino acids long. This CDR3 reads CASRGGADSYEQYI. CDR3 in DNA: TGCGCCAGCAGAGGGGGGGCCGACTCTTACGAGCAGTACATC.

The rearrangement joins TRBV7-4 to TRBJ1-2, with 8 bases matching TRBD1. CDR3 length: 13 amino acids. Looked up from germline, CDR1 is SGHVT and CDR2 is SQSDAQ. V dropped 5 bases and J dropped 4; count of bases not matched to a gene: 3. The CDR3 DNA is TGTGCCAGCAGCGAGGACAGGGTCTATGGCTACACCTTC. Protein product: CASSEDRVYGYTF.

The J gene is TRBJ2-1, the V gene TRBV12-3 or TRBV12-4, with a tentative D call TRBD2 (5 bases). V lost 7 bases and J lost 8, with 18 bases in between. The CDR3 runs 14 residues. The DNA of the CDR3 is TGTGCCAGCACTCTCGGGCCCGGAGGCTATGAGCAGTTCTTC. Translation: CASTLGPGGYEQFF.

The chain recombines TRBV14 with TRBJ2-7; possibly TRBD1 for D (5 bases). The CDR3 length is 15 residues. V lost 0 bases to trimming and J lost 7 bases, with 16 bases between them. CDR1 is SGHDN and CDR2 is FVKESK in the germline V gene. The CDR3 loop reads CASSQESAGLGEQYF. In nucleotides, the CDR3 is TGTGCCAGCAGCCAAGAATCGGCAGGGCTGGGGGAGCAGTACTTC. Together with reference TRBV14 and TRBJ2-7, the CDR3 gives the full variable domain: EAGVTQFPSHSVIEKGQTVTLRCDPISGHDNLYWYRRVMGKEIKFLLHFVKESKQDESGMPNNRFLAERTGGTYSTLKVQPAELEDSGVYFCASSQESAGLGEQYFGPGTRLTVT.

This CDR3 reads CSVVSGDSGGYTF. The CDR3 DNA reads TGCAGCGTTGTTTCGGGCGACAGTGGGGGCTACACCTTC. This rearrangement joins TRBV29-1 to TRBJ1-2; tentatively, D is TRBD1 (5 bases). V was cut by 4 bases and J by 8 bases, with 17 bases left in between. The CDR3 spans 13 residues. The V gene's germline CDR1 is SQVTM and CDR2 ANQGSEA.

The chain carries TRBV29-1 and TRBJ2-1; D is ambiguous. Germline assignment: CDR1 SQVTM and CDR2 ANQGSEA. Trimming left V 2 bases short and J 5 bases short, with 4 bases between. The CDR3 totals 11 residues. CDR3 loop: CSVESDNEQFF. The CDR3 region has the DNA TGCAGCGTTGAATCGGACAATGAGCAGTTCTTC.

This clonotype showed up just a few times. This chain connects TRBV7-8 to TRBJ2-7; perhaps TRBD1 as D (5 bases). Trimming cost V 0 bases and J 1 base, with 10 bases left between them. Germline V CDR1 and CDR2: SGHVS, FQNEAQ. This CDR3 region has 15 residues. CDR3 nucleotides: TGTGCCAGCAGCTTAGCAAGGGGATTGTCCTACGAGCAGTACTTC. This sequence encodes CASSLARGLSYEQYF.

This chain links TRBV11-3 with TRBJ2-5, with 12 bases aligning to TRBD2. This CDR3 region has 16 residues. Germline lookup yields CDR1 SGHNT and CDR2 YENEEA. Trimming took 5 bases from V and 5 from J; bases not matched to a gene: 9. The DNA of the CDR3 is TGTGCCAGCAGCGTAACTAGCGGGGGGTGGAGTGAGACCCAGTACTTC. Translation gives CASSVTSGGWSETQYF.

The table lists this clonotype with many counts. V is TRBV29-1 and J is TRBJ2-3, with D hard to call. Germline V gives CDR1 SQVTM, CDR2 ANQGSEA. CDR3 length equals 14 residues. V lost 5 bases, J lost 0 bases, and 12 bases lay in between. CDR3: CSVTSTLSTDTQYF. DNA for the CDR3: TGCAGCGTTACCTCGACACTTAGCACAGATACGCAGTATTTT.

This clonotype has at least ten counts. V and J are TRBV29-1 and TRBJ2-7, with 7 bases aligning to TRBD1. The CDR3 runs 12 residues. CDR1 SQVTM and CDR2 ANQGSEA come from the germline V gene. V lost 7 bases and J lost 3; bases outside the gene matches: 6. The CDR3 coding sequence is TGCAGCGCCTCGGGACAGCGCTACGAGCAGTACTTC. Its translation: CSASGQRYEQYF.

In the case of this clonotype: A junction boundary mismatches the germline segment, possibly from a read error. The V and J genes are TRBV10-3 and TRBJ2-3; D is unresolved. Germline V gene data show CDR1 as ENHRY and CDR2 as SYGVKD. CDR3 size: 15 residues. In nucleotides, the CDR3 is TGTGCCATCAGTGAGTCAGTTGATAGCACGGATACGCAGTATTTT. This encodes CAISESVDSTDTQYF.

V gene TRBV20-1 combines with J gene TRBJ2-7, with a weak D call TRBD2 (5 bases). The CDR3 spans 16 residues. V was clipped by 2 bases and J by 2 bases, with 19 bases between them. Per germline, CDR1 DFQATT and CDR2 SNEGSKA (reference sequence). Here the CDR3 reads CSARRLRVPLTYEQYF. DNA of the CDR3: TGCAGTGCTAGACGACTGAGGGTCCCCTTGACCTACGAGCAGTACTTC.

With respect to this clonotype: The conserved closing phenylalanine or tryptophan is absent in this CDR3, likely reflecting a read error. Because the CDR3's place on the DNA is in doubt, the DNA is left out and the CDR3 is given as listed by TCRdb. This chain links TRBV19 with TRBJ1-1; TRBD1 is the table's D call, not checked against the DNA. Germline V gives CDR1 LNHDA, CDR2 SQIVND (reference sequence). The CDR3 is 15 amino acids long, termini counted. CDR3 in amino acids: CASSIPGQGVFASVS.

This clonotype was seen once. The chain uses TRBV5-6 and TRBJ2-3; weak D call: TRBD2 (5 bases). Germline assignment: CDR1 SGHDT and CDR2 YYEEEE. Trimming removed 3 bases from V and 6 bases from J, with 17 bases in between. This CDR3 is 15 amino acids long. The CDR3 here is CASSSGLPVYDTQYF. DNA for the CDR3: TGTGCCAGCAGCTCAGGACTGCCCGTGTATGATACGCAGTATTTT. The variable domain in full, with the rest retrieved from reference TRBV5-6 and TRBJ2-3, is DAGVTQSPTHLIKTRGQQVTLRCSPKSGHDTVSWYQQALGQGPQFIFQYYEEEERQRGNFPDRFSGHQFPNYSSELNVNALLLGDSALYLCASSSGLPVYDTQYFGPGTRLTVL.

The chain recombines TRBV7-9 with TRBJ2-2; TRBD2 might be the D (6 bases). V gave up 5 bases and J gave up 5 bases, with 15 bases separating them. This CDR3 has 15 amino acids. The germline V gene encodes CDR1 SEHNR and CDR2 FQNEAQ (reference sequence). CDR3 nucleotides: TGTGCCAGCAGCGTAGGAGGGGTAGGAACCGGGGAGCTGTTTTTT. Amino acid sequence: CASSVGGVGTGELFF. The full variable domain, with the rest looked up from reference TRBV7-9 and TRBJ2-2, is DTGVSQNPRHKITKRGQNVTFRCDPISEHNRLYWYRQTLGQGPEFLTYFQNEAQLEKSRLLSDRFSAERPKGSFSTLEIQRTEQGDSAMYLCASSVGGVGTGELFFGEGSRLTVL.

This sequence joins TRBV7-9 and TRBJ2-1, with 10 bases identical to TRBD2. The CDR3 contains 17 residues. Looked up from germline, CDR1 is SEHNR and CDR2 is FQNEAQ (reference sequence). V gave up 3 bases and J gave up 8 bases; unmatched junction bases: 13. Here the CDR3 reads CASSLSSQRGGLHEQFF. The CDR3 nucleotides are TGTGCCAGCAGCTTGTCCTCGCAGCGGGGGGGCCTGCATGAGCAGTTCTTC.

This clonotype was seen ten or more times. This chain joins TRBV2 and TRBJ1-1; tentatively, D is TRBD1 (6 bases). V lost 5 bases and J 4 bases, leaving 14 bases between the germline ends. Germline CDR1 and CDR2: SNHLY and FYNNEI. The CDR3 is 14 amino acids. In DNA form, the CDR3 reads TGTGCCAGCAGTCTACAGGGAGGGGGCACTGAAGCTTTCTTT. This sequence encodes CASSLQGGGTEAFF.

The chain uses TRBV28 and TRBJ1-5; unclear D gene. Trimming shortened V by 5 bases and J by 5 bases, and 13 bases separated the two germline ends. Per the germline V gene, CDR1 is MDHEN and CDR2 is SYDVKM. The CDR3 covers 14 residues. CDR3 nucleotide sequence: TGTGCCAGCAGTCCGGGAATTCGAGATCAGCCCCAGCATTTT. Protein sequence: CASSPGIRDQPQHF. Drawing the rest from reference TRBV28 and TRBJ1-5, the complete variable domain is DVKVTQSSRYLVKRTGEKVFLECVQDMDHENMFWYRQDPGLGLRLIYFSYDVKMKEKGDIPEGYSVSREKKERFSLILESASTNQTSMYLCASSPGIRDQPQHFGDGTRLSIL.

CDR3: CASSSDVPPYEQYF. CDR3 bases: TGTGCCAGCAGCTCGGATGTCCCACCATACGAGCAGTACTTC. The gene calls are TRBV12-3 or TRBV12-4 and TRBJ2-7, with D unclear. This CDR3 region has 14 residues. V shed 6 bases and J shed 4 bases, with 16 bases lying between them.

The sample holds a few counts of this clonotype. This sequence joins TRBV19 and TRBJ1-5; D gene unclear. The CDR3 sequence is 12 residues long. Trimming stripped 3 bases from V and 3 bases from J, with 3 bases between. Germline V lookup: CDR1 LNHDA, CDR2 SQIVND (reference sequence). The CDR3 region has the DNA TGTGCCAGTAGTATGGCCAATCAGCCCCAGCATTTT. Translated: CASSMANQPQHF.

This clonotype rates as medium-sized. The chain employs TRBV7-9 and TRBJ2-2; D perhaps matches TRBD2 (5 bases). From germline, CDR1 is SEHNR and CDR2 FQNEAQ (reference sequence). V was pared by 6 bases and J by 7 bases, with 18 bases between. The CDR3 is 15 residues long. The CDR3 nucleotides are TGTGCCAGCAGTTTGGACTCCCCACCGTTCGGGGAGCTGTTTTTT. As protein: CASSLDSPPFGELFF.

The rearrangement links TRBV7-2 to TRBJ2-7, with 8 positions matching TRBD2. V gave up 3 bases and J gave up 0 bases; unmatched junction bases: 1. This CDR3 spans 14 amino acids. Germline V lookup: CDR1 SGHTA, CDR2 FQGNSA. This chain's CDR3 is CASSLLAGSYEQYF. CDR3 DNA sequence: TGTGCCAGCAGCTTGCTAGCGGGCTCCTACGAGCAGTACTTC.

This chain uses TRBV7-8 with TRBJ1-2; D is unresolved. Germline CDR1 and CDR2: SGHVS and FQNEAQ. Between the trimmed V and J ends, which lost 0 bases and 8 bases, there was a span of 10 bases. The CDR3 has 13 residues. The CDR3 sequence: CASSLAYRSGYTF. The CDR3 DNA reads as TGTGCCAGCAGCTTAGCGTATCGGAGCGGCTACACCTTC.